The subject of this entry is one T cell receptor beta chain. Its specificity is not known. These data originate in a study of cytomegalovirus exposure and HLA in healthy donors. Study-wide results and caveats: Rare sequences made up most TCRs, while some public TCRs were found in many donors. Cytomegalovirus association was assigned to 150 to 200 TCR beta chains. Confirmation in vitro established that a few CMV-associated chains were specific for CMV antigens.

TCRdb's copy holds only in-frame clones and misses some; the assay was immunoSEQ multiplex PCR. The sample has roughly 84,000 clones, approximately 91% seen once. Donors came from a validation cohort of about 120 subjects, distinct from the first 666-subject cohort. V was trimmed by 0 bases and J by 4 bases, leaving 16 bases between them. Germline CDR1 reads SGHRS; CDR2 reads YFSETQ. CDR3 length: 16 residues. This chain connects TRBV5-1 to TRBJ1-1, with a tentative D call TRBD1 (6 bases). The sequence was collected from a young man in good health and CMV-seronegative. The sample consisted of PBMCs. Here the CDR3 DNA reads TGCGCCAGCAGCTTGGAACGAGGGGGTACGGGCACTGAAGCTTTCTTT. This codes for CASSLERGGTGTEAFF.